The TCR beta chain under discussion was sequenced for a study of cytomegalovirus exposure and HLA in healthy donors. The CDR3 is 17 amino acids. Per germline, CDR1 LGHNA and CDR2 YNFKEQ. The V and J ends lost 4 bases and 5 bases, in that order; junction bases with no gene match: 11. The study's findings and limits: A cluster of highly shared sequence variants was likely a sequencing artifact.

Remarks on this clone: Its antigen is undetermined.

It was with 60 Vbeta and 13 Jbeta primers that the PCR ran. Here immunoSEQ multiplex PCR was the method, and the copy in TCRdb shows in-frame clones only, minus some. In the table there are some 130,000 clones, about 70% of which are singletons. The sample consisted of PBMCs. The TCR originated in a man aged 35-49 years in good health and CMV-seronegative. This chain links TRBV4-2 with TRBJ2-2, with 9 bases that match TRBD1. CDR3 sequence: CASSPSQMGQGTGELFF. The CDR3 DNA sequence: TGTGCCAGCAGCCCAAGCCAGATGGGACAGGGAACCGGGGAGCTGTTTTTT.